The sequence of this T cell receptor beta chain was determined in a study of early stage breast cancer tumors. Using immunoSEQ multiplex PCR, the repertoire was profiled, and TCRdb retains in-frame clones only, with some absent. The sample holds about 36,000 clones, less than 80% seen once. V lost 10 bases and J 7 bases, leaving 10 bases between the germline ends. Germline assignment: CDR1 SEHNR and CDR2 FQNEAQ (reference sequence). This CDR3 has 11 residues. This clone occurred a few times. The rearrangement links TRBV7-9 to TRBJ2-2; D remains ambiguous. The sequence was obtained from a person between 60 and 70 years old with breast cancer. Sequencing was carried out using blood. The CDR3 region has the DNA TGTGCCATCGATGGGGTCGGGGAGCTGTTTTTT. Its translation: CAIDGVGELFF.